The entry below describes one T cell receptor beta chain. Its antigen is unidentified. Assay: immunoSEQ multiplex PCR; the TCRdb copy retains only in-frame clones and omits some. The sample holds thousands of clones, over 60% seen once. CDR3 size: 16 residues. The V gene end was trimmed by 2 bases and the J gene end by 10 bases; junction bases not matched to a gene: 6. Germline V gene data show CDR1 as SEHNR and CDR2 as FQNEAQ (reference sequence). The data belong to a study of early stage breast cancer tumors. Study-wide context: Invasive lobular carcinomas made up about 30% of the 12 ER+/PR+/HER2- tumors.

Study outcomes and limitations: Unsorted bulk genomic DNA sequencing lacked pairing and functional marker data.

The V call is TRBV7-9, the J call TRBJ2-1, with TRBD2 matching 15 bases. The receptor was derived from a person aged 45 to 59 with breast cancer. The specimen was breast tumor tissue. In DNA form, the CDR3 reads TGTGCCAGCAGCTTAATTGGACTAGCGGGAGGGGGGGAGCAGTTCTTC. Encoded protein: CASSLIGLAGGGEQFF.